The clone carrying this T cell receptor beta chain has ten or more counts. Antigen: not known. V shed 1 base and J shed 4 bases, with 9 bases lying between them. Germline V gene sequence: CDR1 SGHKS, CDR2 YYEKEE (reference sequence). This CDR3 contains 14 residues. The data are from a study of blood T cells in healthy people across ages. Study observations and caveats: With naive T cell percentage, TCR beta diversity showed a strong correlation.

A second PCR, run for about 6 to 12 cycles, used a sample-barcoded 5' primer plus a J-beta primer mix. The study obtained at least 3 million CDR3-containing paired-end reads from every sample. TCRdb itself ran the 5' RACE reads through MiXCR, one entry per CDR3 protein. The repertoire has about 400,000 distinct CDR3 sequences, roughly half of them found once; the top ten carry under 60%. V usage is TRBV5-5 and J usage is TRBJ2-1; D unresolved. The receptor's source is a man aged 60 to 75 in good health. The specimen was blood. CDR3 sequence reads: CASSLPSGYNEQFF. CDR3 DNA: TGTGCCAGCAGCTTGCCCTCTGGTTACAATGAGCAGTTCTTC.